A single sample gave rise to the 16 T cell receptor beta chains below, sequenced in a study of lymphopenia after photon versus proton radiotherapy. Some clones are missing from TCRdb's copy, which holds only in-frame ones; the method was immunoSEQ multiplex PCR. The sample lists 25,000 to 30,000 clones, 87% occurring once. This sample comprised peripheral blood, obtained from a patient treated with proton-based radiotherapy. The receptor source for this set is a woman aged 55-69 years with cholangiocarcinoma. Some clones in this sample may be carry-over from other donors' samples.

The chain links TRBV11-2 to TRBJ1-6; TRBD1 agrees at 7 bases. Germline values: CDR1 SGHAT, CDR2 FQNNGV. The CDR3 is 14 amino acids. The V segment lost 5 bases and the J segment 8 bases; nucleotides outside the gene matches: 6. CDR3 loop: CASSPRTGYSPLHF. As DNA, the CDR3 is TGTGCCAGCAGCCCGCGGACAGGATATTCACCCCTCCACTTT.

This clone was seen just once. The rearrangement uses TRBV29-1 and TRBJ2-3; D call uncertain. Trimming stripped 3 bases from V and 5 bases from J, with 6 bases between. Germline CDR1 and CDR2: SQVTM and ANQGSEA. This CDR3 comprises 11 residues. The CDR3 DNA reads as TGCAGCGTTGATAGTGTAGATACGCAGTATTTT. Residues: CSVDSVDTQYF.

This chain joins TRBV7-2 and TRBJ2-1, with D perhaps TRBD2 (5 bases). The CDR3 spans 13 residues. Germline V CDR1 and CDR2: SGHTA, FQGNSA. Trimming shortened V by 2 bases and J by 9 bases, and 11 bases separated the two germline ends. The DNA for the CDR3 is TGTGCCAGCAGCTTAAACCGGGATACTGAGCAGTTCTTC. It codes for CASSLNRDTEQFF.

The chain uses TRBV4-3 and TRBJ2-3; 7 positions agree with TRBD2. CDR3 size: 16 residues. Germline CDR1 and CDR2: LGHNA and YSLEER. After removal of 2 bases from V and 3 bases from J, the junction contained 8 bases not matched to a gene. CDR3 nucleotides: TGCGCCAGCAGCCAAATCCTAGGGGAGGGGACAGATACGCAGTATTTT. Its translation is CASSQILGEGTDTQYF.

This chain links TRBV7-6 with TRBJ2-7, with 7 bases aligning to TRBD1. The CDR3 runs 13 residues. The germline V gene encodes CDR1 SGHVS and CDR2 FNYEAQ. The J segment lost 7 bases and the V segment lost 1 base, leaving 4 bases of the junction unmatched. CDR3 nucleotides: TGTGCCAGCAGCTTAGAGTCACAGGGGGAGCAGTACTTC. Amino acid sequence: CASSLESQGEQYF.

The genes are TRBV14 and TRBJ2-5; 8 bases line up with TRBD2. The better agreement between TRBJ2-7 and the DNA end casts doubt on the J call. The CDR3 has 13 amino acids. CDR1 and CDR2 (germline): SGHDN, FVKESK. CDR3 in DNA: TGTGCCAGCAGCCACGGGGGGGCTTTCGAGCAGTACTTC. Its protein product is CASSHGGAFEQYF.

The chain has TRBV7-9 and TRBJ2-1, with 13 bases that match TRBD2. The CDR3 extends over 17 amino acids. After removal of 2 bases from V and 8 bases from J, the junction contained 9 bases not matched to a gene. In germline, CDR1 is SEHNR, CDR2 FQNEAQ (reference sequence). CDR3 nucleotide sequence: TGTGCCAGCAGCTTACATGGTGGACTAGCGGGAGTCCATGAGCAGTTCTTC. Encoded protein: CASSLHGGLAGVHEQFF.

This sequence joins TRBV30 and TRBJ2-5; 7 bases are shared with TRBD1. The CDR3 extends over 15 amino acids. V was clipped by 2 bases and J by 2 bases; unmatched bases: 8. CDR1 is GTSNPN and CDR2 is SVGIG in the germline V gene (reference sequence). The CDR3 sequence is CAWSSFRGRQETQYF. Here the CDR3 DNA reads TGTGCCTGGAGTAGCTTTAGGGGGCGTCAAGAGACCCAGTACTTC. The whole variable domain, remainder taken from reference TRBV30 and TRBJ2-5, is SQTIHQWPATLVQPVGSPLSLECTVEGTSNPNLYWYRQAAGRGLQLLFYSVGIGQISSEVPQNLSASRPQDRQFILSSKKLLLSDSGFYLCAWSSFRGRQETQYFGPGTRLLVL.

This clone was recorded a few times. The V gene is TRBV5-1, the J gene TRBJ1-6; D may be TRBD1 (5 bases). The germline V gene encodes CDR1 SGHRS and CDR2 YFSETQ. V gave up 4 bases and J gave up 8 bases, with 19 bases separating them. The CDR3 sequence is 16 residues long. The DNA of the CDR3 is TGCGCCAGCAGCAAAAGACCACCGGGACTGGATTCACCCCTCCACTTT. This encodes CASSKRPPGLDSPLHF.

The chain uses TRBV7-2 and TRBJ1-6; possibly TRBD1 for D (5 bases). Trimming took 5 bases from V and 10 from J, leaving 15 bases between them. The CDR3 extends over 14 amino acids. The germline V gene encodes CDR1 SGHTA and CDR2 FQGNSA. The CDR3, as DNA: TGTGCCAGCAGCAATCAGGGAGGGAAATCACCCCTCCACTTT. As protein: CASSNQGGKSPLHF.

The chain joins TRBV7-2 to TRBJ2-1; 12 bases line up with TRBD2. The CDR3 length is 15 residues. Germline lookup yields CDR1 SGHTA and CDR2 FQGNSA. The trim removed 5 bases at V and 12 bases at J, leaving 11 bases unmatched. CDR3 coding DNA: TGTGCCAGCAGCACCCTGACTAGCGGGGGAGGGAGGCAGTTCTTC. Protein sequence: CASSTLTSGGGRQFF.

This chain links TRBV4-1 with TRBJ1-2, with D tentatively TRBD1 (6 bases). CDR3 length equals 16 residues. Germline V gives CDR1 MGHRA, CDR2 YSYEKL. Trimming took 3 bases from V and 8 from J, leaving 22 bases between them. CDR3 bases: TGCGCCAGCAGCCACAAGTGGGGAGGGACAATGTTCGGCTACACCTTC. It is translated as CASSHKWGGTMFGYTF.

The DNA for the CDR3 is TGTGCCAGCAGCTCCGGGACTAACTACAATGAGCAGTTCTTC. The encoded protein is CASSSGTNYNEQFF. This chain joins TRBV6-5 and TRBJ2-1; TRBD2 agrees at 7 bases. V was clipped by 6 bases and J by 3 bases; unmatched bases: 5. Germline CDR1 and CDR2: MNHEY and SVGAGI. CDR3 length: 14 residues.

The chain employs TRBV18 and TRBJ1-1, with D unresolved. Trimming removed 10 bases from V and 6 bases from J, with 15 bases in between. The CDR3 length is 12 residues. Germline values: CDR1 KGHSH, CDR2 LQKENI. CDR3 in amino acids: CATSRQDSEAFF. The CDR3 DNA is TGTGCCACCAGTCGTCAGGACTCTGAAGCTTTCTTT. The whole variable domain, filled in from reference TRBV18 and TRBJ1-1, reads NAGVMQNPRHLVRRRGQEARLRCSPMKGHSHVYWYRQLPEEGLKFMVYLQKENIIDESGMPKERFSAEFPKEGPSILRIQQVVRGDSAAYFCATSRQDSEAFFGQGTRLTVV.

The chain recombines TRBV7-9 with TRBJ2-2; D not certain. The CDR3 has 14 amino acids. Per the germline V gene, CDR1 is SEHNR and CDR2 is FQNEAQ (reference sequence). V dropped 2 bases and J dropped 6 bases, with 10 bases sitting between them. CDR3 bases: TGTGCCAGCAGCTTATTAGATGGGCCCGGGGAGCTGTTTTTT. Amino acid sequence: CASSLLDGPGELFF.

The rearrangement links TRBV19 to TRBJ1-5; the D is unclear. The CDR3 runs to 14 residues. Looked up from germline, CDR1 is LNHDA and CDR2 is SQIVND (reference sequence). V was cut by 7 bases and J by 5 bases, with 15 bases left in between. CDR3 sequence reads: CASTRRGEYQPQHF. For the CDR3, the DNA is TGTGCCAGTACTCGGCGCGGTGAGTATCAGCCCCAGCATTTT.